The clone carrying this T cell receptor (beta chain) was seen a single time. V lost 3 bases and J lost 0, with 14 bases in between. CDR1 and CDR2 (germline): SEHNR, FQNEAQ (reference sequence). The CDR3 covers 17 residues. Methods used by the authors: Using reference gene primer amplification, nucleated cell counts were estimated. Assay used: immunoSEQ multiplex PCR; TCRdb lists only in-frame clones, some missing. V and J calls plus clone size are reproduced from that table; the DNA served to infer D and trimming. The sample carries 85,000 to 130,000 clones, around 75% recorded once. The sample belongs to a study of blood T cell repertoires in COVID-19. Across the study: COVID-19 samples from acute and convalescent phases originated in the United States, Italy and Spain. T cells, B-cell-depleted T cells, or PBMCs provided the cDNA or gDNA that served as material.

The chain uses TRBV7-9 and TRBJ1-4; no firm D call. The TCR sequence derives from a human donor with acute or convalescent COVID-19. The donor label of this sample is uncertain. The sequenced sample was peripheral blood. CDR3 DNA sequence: TGTGCCAGCAGCTTCGAGCGCACATCTGCAACTAATGAAAAACTGTTTTTT. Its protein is CASSFERTSATNEKLFF. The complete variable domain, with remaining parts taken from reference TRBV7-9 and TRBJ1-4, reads DTGVSQNPRHKITKRGQNVTFRCDPISEHNRLYWYRQTLGQGPEFLTYFQNEAQLEKSRLLSDRFSAERPKGSFSTLEIQRTEQGDSAMYLCASSFERTSATNEKLFFGSGTQLSVL.